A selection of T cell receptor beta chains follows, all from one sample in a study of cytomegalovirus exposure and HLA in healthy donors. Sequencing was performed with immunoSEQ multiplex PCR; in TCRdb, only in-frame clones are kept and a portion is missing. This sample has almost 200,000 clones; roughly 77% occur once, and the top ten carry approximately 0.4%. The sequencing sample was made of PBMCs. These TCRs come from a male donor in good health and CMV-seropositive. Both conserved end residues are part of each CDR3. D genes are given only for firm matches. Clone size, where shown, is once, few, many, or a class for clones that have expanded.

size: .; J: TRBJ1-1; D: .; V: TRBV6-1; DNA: TGTGCCGGGTGGACAGTACCAACTGAAGCTTTCTTT; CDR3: CAGWTVPTEAFF
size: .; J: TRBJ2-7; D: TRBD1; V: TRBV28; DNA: TGTGCCAGCAGGACAGGGCTCCCGTACGAGCAGTACTTC; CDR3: CASRTGLPYEQYF
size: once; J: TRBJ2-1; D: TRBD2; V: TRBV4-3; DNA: TGCGCCAGCAGCCAAGCGGGACTAGCTTGGAACAATGAGCAGTTCTTC; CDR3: CASSQAGLAWNNEQFF
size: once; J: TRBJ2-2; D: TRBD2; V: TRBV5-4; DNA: TGTGCCAGCAGCACCTCGGGAGGGCGGACCGGGGAGCTGTTTTTT; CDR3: CASSTSGGRTGELFF
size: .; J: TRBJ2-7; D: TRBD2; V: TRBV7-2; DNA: TGTGCCAGCAGCTTAGACGGTAGCGGGAGGGTGATTAGCTCCTACGAGCAGTACTTC; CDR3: CASSLDGSGRVISSYEQYF
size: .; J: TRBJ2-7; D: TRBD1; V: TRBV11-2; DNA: TGTGCCAGCAGCTTAGATCAGATCGTACCCGGGACAGGGGTCTACGAGCAGTACTTC; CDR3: CASSLDQIVPGTGVYEQYF
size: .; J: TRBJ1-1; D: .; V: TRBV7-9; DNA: TGTGCCAGCAGCACAGGGCTAAGATACACTGAAGCTTTCTTT; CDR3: CASSTGLRYTEAFF
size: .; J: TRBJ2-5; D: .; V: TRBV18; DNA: TGTGCCAGCTCACCACCCTCCTTAGCATCGGAGACCCAGTACTTC; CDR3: CASSPPSLASETQYF
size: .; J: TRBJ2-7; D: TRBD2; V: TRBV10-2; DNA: TGCGCCAGCAGTGAGGCAACCGGGACTAGGATTTACGAGCAGTACTTC; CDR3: CASSEATGTRIYEQYF
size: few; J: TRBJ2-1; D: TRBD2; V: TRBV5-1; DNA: TGCGCCAGCAGCGCCGCGGGGCTAGCGGGTGTTGATGAGCAGTTCTTC; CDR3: CASSAAGLAGVDEQFF
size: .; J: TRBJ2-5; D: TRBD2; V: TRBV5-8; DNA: TGTGCCAGCAGCTTGATTGTTTGGACGGGGGGAGAGACCCAGTACTTC; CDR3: CASSLIVWTGGETQYF
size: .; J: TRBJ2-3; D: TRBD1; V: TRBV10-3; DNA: TGTGCCATCAGGGGACAGGGCCTTGGCACAGATACGCAGTATTTT; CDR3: CAIRGQGLGTDTQYF
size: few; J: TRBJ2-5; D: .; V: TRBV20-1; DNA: TGCAGTGCTAGATCAGGGGCTACCCAGTACTTC; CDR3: CSARSGATQYF
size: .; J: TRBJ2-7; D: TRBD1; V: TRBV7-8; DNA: TGTGCCAGCAGCCCCAGTGGACAGGGCTGGAGCGAGCAGTACTTC; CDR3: CASSPSGQGWSEQYF
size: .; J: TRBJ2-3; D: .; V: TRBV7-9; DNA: TGTGCCAGCAGCCAGGGAAGGGTCGAGGGCACAGATACGCAGTATTTT; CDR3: CASSQGRVEGTDTQYF
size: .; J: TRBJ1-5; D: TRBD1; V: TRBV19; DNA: TGTGCCAGTAGTATAGTCGCAGGGGGAATATATCAGCCCCAGCATTTT; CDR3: CASSIVAGGIYQPQHF
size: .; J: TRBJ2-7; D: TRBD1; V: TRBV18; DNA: TGTGCCAGCTCACCGGGACAGGCCCACTACGAGCAGTACTTC; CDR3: CASSPGQAHYEQYF
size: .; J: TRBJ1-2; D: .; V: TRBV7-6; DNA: TGTGCCAGCAGCCCGGGGGGGGAGAGAGGCTACACCTTC; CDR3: CASSPGGERGYTF
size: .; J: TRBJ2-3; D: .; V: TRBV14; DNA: TGTGCCAGCAGCCAGGGCGTGTCCCTCCCTACAGATACGCAGTATTTT; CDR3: CASSQGVSLPTDTQYF
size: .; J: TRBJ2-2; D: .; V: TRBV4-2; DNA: TGTGCCAGCAGCCAAGATCCCCCGGGTACCGGGGAGCTGTTTTTT; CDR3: CASSQDPPGTGELFF
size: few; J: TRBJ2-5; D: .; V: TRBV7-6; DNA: TGTGCCAGCAGCCATTCAATCGGCCGACGGGGAGAGACCCAGTACTTC; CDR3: CASSHSIGRRGETQYF
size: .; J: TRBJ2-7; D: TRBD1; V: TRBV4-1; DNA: TGCGCCAGCAGCCAAGCGGACAGGGCCTACGAGCAGTACTTC; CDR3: CASSQADRAYEQYF
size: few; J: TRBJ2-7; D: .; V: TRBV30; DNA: TGTGCCTGGAGTGGTTGGGGCGGGGAAAGCTCCTACGAGCAGTACTTC; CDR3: CAWSGWGGESSYEQYF
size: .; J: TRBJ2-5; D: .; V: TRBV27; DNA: TGTGCCAGCAGTTCTTTAGCTAAAAAACAAGAGACCCAGTACTTC; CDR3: CASSSLAKKQETQYF
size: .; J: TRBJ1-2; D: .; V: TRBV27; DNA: TGTGCCAGCAGTTTATCGATGGGGCAGGGTTTGATAAGAGAGGTCGGCTATGGCTACACCTTC; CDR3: CASSLSMGQGLIREVGYGYTF
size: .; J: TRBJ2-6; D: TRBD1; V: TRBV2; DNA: TGTGCTGCTACAGGGGGGATTGTTTCTGGGGCCAACGTCCTGACTTTC; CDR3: CAATGGIVSGANVLTF
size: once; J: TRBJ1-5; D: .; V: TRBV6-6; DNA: TGTGCCAGTGCGTCGGGGGGCACCAATCAGCCCCAGCATTTT; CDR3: CASASGGTNQPQHF
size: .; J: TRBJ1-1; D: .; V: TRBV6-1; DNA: TGTGCCAGCAGTCAGGAAAACACTGAAGCTTTCTTT; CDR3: CASSQENTEAFF
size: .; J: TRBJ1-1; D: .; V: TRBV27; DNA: TGTGCCAGCAGTTTATTGGGCAGGGCTGACACTGAAGCTTTCTTT; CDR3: CASSLLGRADTEAFF
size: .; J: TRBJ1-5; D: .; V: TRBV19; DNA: TGTGCCAGTAGTATCCAGACAGGACTGAGCAATCAGCCCCAGCATTTT; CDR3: CASSIQTGLSNQPQHF
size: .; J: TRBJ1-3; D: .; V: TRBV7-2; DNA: TGTGCCAGCAGCTTCCCGGGTTCCTCTGGAAACACCATATATTTT; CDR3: CASSFPGSSGNTIYF
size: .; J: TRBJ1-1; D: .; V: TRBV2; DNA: TGTGCCAGCAGGCCAGGGTGGACTGAAGCTTTCTTT; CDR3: CASRPGWTEAFF
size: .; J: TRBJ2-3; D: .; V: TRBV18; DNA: TGTGCCAGCTCACCACCGACGCGGCCGGGGTCCCCAGATACGCAGTATTTT; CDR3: CASSPPTRPGSPDTQYF
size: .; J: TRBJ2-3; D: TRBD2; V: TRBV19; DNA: TGTGCCAGTAGTTTCCCGGGGGGATCAAGCACAGATACGCAGTATTTT; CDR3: CASSFPGGSSTDTQYF
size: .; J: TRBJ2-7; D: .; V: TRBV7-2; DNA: TGTGCCAGCAGCTTAGTCGGCGGCTCCTACGAGCAGTACTTC; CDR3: CASSLVGGSYEQYF
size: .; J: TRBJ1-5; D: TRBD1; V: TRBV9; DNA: TGTGCCAGCAGCGTAGGACAGGGTAGCAATCAGCCCCAGCATTTT; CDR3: CASSVGQGSNQPQHF
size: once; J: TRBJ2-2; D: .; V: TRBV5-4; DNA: TGTGCCAGCAGCTTGGATATGCAGGGGGGTACCGGGGAGCTGTTTTTT; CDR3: CASSLDMQGGTGELFF
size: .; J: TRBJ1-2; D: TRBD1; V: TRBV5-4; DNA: TGTGCCAGCAGCCCGGAGACAGGGGGCGGCTACACCTTC; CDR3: CASSPETGGGYTF
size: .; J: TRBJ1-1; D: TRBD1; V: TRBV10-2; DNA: TGCGCCAGCGGGGACAGCTTGAACACTGAAGCTTTCTTT; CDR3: CASGDSLNTEAFF
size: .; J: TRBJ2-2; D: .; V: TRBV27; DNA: TGTGCCAGCAGTTTTAATACCGGGGAGCTGTTTTTT; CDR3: CASSFNTGELFF
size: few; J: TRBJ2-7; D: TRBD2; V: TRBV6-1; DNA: TGTGCCACGAAACTAGCGGGATCCTACGAGCAGTACTTC; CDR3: CATKLAGSYEQYF
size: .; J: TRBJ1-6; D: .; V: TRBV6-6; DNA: TGTGCCAGCAGGCTGCAAGGGGTGGGTTCACCCCTCCACTTT; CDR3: CASRLQGVGSPLHF